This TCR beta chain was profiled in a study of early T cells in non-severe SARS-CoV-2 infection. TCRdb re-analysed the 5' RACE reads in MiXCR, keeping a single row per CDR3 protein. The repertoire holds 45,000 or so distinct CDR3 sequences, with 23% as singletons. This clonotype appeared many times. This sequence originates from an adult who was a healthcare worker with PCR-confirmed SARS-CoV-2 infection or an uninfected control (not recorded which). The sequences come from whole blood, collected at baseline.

The CDR3 here is CASSLRQKTDTQYF. DNA of the CDR3: TGTGCCAGCAGCTTACGGCAGAAGACAGATACGCAGTATTTT. This sequence joins TRBV11-2 and TRBJ2-3; no reliable D call. The V gene's germline CDR1 is SGHAT and CDR2 FQNNGV. This CDR3 has 14 amino acids. V gave up 2 bases and J gave up 3 bases, with 9 bases separating them.